This TCR beta chain was obtained from a study of CD8 T cells in ankylosing spondylitis. Preparation of TCR beta libraries was done by quantitative 5'-RACE with molecular barcodes. From the 5' RACE reads, TCRdb called clonotypes with MiXCR, one entry per CDR3 protein. The sample has tens of thousands of distinct CDR3 sequences; 7.2% are singletons. This clonotype showed up just a few times. Its specificity is not known. General observations from the study: Disease-linked clones displayed a CD8+ phenotype and appeared relatively rarely in peripheral blood. There was reportedly significant enrichment of clones that were disease-linked in matched ankylosing spondylitis synovial fluid. What appeared characteristic of ankylosing spondylitis blood was a TCR beta motif of 7 or 8 highly homologous variants.

This clonotype originated in a male donor with ankylosing spondylitis or in good health (not recorded which). Input material: blood, either unsorted or a sorted T cell fraction (not recorded which).

The CDR3 DNA follows: TGCGCCAGCAGTCCCTCCCGGGCCGACGAGCAGTACTTC. Protein sequence: CASSPSRADEQYF. The chain employs TRBV5-1 and TRBJ2-7; D is undetermined. The CDR3 has 13 amino acids. Per the germline V gene, CDR1 is SGHRS and CDR2 is YFSETQ. V lost 5 bases to trimming and J lost 5 bases, with 14 bases between them.